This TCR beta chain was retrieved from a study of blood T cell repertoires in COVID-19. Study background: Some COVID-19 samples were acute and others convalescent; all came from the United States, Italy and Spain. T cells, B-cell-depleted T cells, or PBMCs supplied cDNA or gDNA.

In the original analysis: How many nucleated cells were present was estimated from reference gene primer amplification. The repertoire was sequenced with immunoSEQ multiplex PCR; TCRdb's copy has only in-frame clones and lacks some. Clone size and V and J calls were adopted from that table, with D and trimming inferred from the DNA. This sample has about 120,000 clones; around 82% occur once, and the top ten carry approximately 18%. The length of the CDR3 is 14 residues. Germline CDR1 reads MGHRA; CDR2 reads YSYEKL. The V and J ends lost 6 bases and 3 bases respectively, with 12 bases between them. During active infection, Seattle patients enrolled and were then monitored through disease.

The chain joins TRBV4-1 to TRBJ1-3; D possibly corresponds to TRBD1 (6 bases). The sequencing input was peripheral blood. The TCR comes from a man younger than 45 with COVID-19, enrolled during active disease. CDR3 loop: CASRATGFGNTIYF. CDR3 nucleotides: TGCGCCAGCAGGGCAACAGGGTTTGGAAACACCATATATTTT.